The 23 T cell receptor beta chains below come from one sample, sequenced in a study of tumor-infiltrating lymphocytes in oesophageal squamous cell carcinoma. In TCRdb, the PCR reads were re-called with MiXCR into one record per CDR3 protein. Of about 20,000 distinct CDR3 sequences detected, under 40% appear once; the ten largest clones hold roughly 6.4%. Sequencing was carried out using blood. The receptor set was obtained from a male donor with esophageal squamous cell carcinoma.

CDR3 in DNA: TGTGCCAGCAGCCAACTCGGAGGGACCTATGGCTACACCTTC. This encodes CASSQLGGTYGYTF. The J gene is TRBJ2-6, the V gene TRBV25-1; possible D gene TRBD1, 5 bases. The J call could be wrong; TRBJ1-2 is a better fit for the DNA end. The germline CDR1 and CDR2 sequences are MGHDK and SYGVNS. The CDR3 covers 14 residues.

The chain couples TRBV7-2 to TRBJ2-5; D is ambiguous. TRBJ1-1 explains the end of the DNA better; the J call may be wrong. Germline CDR1 is SGHTA and CDR2 is FQGNSA. This CDR3 is 14 amino acids long. The chain's CDR3 is CASSLVGRSTEAFF. DNA for the CDR3: TGTGCCAGCAGCTTAGTTGGGAGGAGCACTGAAGCTTTCTTT.

This clonotype has a count of ten or more. This sequence joins TRBV10-2 and TRBJ2-5; TRBD2 aligns across 7 bases. Germline V gives CDR1 WSHSY, CDR2 SAAADI. The CDR3 consists of 13 residues. V dropped 6 bases and J dropped 4; count of bases not matched to a gene: 5. In DNA, the CDR3 is TGCGCCAGCAGCGGGACTAATAGAGAGACCCAGTACTTC. Amino acid sequence: CASSGTNRETQYF.

This clonotype was recorded at least ten times. The CDR3 here is CASSLGAGGPGPYNEQFF. The CDR3 region has the DNA TGCGCCAGCAGCTTGGGAGCGGGGGGGCCTGGGCCCTACAATGAGCAGTTCTTC. The genes are TRBV5-1 and TRBJ2-1, with TRBD2 matching 10 bases. The V gene's germline CDR1 is SGHRS and CDR2 YFSETQ. The CDR3 contains 18 residues. After removal of 0 bases from V and 2 bases from J, the junction contained 8 bases not matched to a gene.

This clonotype was counted between two and nine times. This chain connects TRBV7-2 to TRBJ2-1; D not certain. Trimming took 0 bases from V and 6 from J, leaving 3 bases between them. Germline V lookup: CDR1 SGHTA, CDR2 FQGNSA. The CDR3 totals 12 residues. CDR3 sequence: CASSLARNEQFF. In DNA form, the CDR3 reads TGTGCCAGCAGCTTAGCTCGCAATGAGCAGTTCTTC.

This chain links TRBV18 with TRBJ1-3; D is uncertain. The CDR3 contains 15 residues. Germline V CDR1 and CDR2: KGHSH, LQKENI. Trimming cost V 8 bases and J 1 base, with 15 bases left between them. CDR3 in amino acids: CASAVNAESGNTIYF. The CDR3 DNA sequence: TGTGCCAGCGCCGTTAATGCAGAGTCTGGAAACACCATATATTTT.

As for this clonotype: The CDR3 ends on some other residue instead of the conserved phenylalanine or tryptophan, so this is likely a read error. No DNA is shown, since the ends of the CDR3 on it are uncertain; the CDR3 is the one TCRdb lists. The chain joins TRBV7-2 to TRBJ2-5; the table gives TRBD1 as D, unverified against the DNA. The CDR3 has 17 residues if both end residues are counted. In germline, CDR1 is SGHTA, CDR2 FQGNSA. The CDR3 here is CASSPPTGGNSPLHFGN.

This clonotype was seen more than once but under ten times. The rearrangement uses TRBV7-2 and TRBJ2-5; D might be TRBD2 (5 bases). Trimming took off 5 bases at V and 3 bases at J, with 10 bases between the two ends. In germline, CDR1 is SGHTA, CDR2 FQGNSA. CDR3 length: 13 amino acids. The CDR3 reads CASSPRREETQYF. As DNA, the CDR3 is TGTGCCAGCAGCCCACGGCGGGAAGAGACCCAGTACTTC.

Comment on this clonotype: This may stem from a read error, because a much larger clone lies one nucleotide away. The genes are TRBV6-6 and TRBJ2-1; a weak D match, TRBD1 (5 bases). Germline CDR1 is MNHNY and CDR2 is SVGAGI (reference sequence). The CDR3 runs to 14 residues. Trimming stripped 2 bases from V and 10 bases from J, with 15 bases between. The CDR3 region is CASSYRGPPDEQFF. The CDR3 bases are TGTGCCAGCAGTTACAGGGGCCCTCCTGACGAGCAGTTCTTC.

Many counts were recorded for this clonotype. V is TRBV5-1 and J is TRBJ2-5; no clear D. The germline V and J ends were trimmed by 0 bases and 7 bases, with 10 bases remaining between them. The CDR3 has 13 amino acids. Germline V gives CDR1 SGHRS, CDR2 YFSETQ. In DNA, the CDR3 is TGCGCCAGCAGCTTGGTTCAGCCTGGGACCCAGTACTTC. This codes for CASSLVQPGTQYF.

The gene calls are TRBV7-4 and TRBJ1-2, with 8 bases fitting TRBD1. The germline V gene has CDR1 SGHVT and CDR2 SQSDAQ. J lost 1 base, V lost 5 bases, and 3 bases had no gene match. This CDR3 spans 14 amino acids. CDR3 nucleotides: TGTGCCAGCAGCGCGACAGGGGATAACTATGGCTACACCTTC. Translated: CASSATGDNYGYTF.

This chain joins TRBV7-3 and TRBJ2-6; D tentatively reads TRBD1 or TRBD2 (5 bases each). The germline CDR1 and CDR2 sequences are SGHTA and FQGTGA. Trimming took off 5 bases at V and 0 bases at J, with 14 bases between the two ends. This CDR3 region has 17 residues. The CDR3 DNA reads TGTGCCAGCAGCCTTGGGGGATCTTTCTCTGGGGCCAACGTCCTGACTTTC. Protein product: CASSLGGSFSGANVLTF.

The chain combines TRBV7-2 with TRBJ1-1; D may be TRBD1 (5 bases). The germline V and J ends were trimmed by 6 bases and 7 bases, with 18 bases remaining between them. CDR1 and CDR2 (germline): SGHTA, FQGNSA. This CDR3 is built from 14 residues. CDR3 sequence (DNA): TGTGCCAGCAGTTTTAATCACAGGTCTAATGAAGCTTTCTTT. It encodes CASSFNHRSNEAFF.

This clonotype was seen more than once but under ten times. This chain links TRBV6-1 with TRBJ2-7, with TRBD2 as a possible D gene (5 bases). The better agreement between TRBJ2-5 and the DNA end casts doubt on the J call. The germline gives CDR1 MNHNS, CDR2 SASEGT. This CDR3 comprises 13 residues. The CDR3 nucleotides read TGTGCCAGCATTCCCACGGGGCAAGAGACCCAGTACTTC. It translates to CASIPTGQETQYF.

The J gene is TRBJ2-1, the V gene TRBV6-2 or TRBV6-3, with 10 positions matching TRBD1. TRBJ2-7 matches the DNA end more closely, so the J call is doubtful. Per germline, CDR1 MNHEY and CDR2 SVGEGT. CDR3 length: 14 amino acids. CDR3 DNA sequence: TGTGCCAGCAGTGGCGGGACAGGGGAAAGCGAGCAGTACTTC. It translates to CASSGGTGESEQYF.

CDR3: CASSASGGSYGYTF. The CDR3 coding sequence is TGTGCCAGCAGCGCATCAGGGGGATCCTATGGCTACACCTTC. This sequence joins TRBV7-9 and TRBJ2-5, with 7 positions matching TRBD1. The J call may be wrong; the DNA end is better matched by TRBJ1-2. CDR3 length equals 14 residues. The germline gives CDR1 SEHNR, CDR2 FQNEAQ (reference sequence).

This clonotype was counted a few times. The rearrangement links TRBV20-1 to TRBJ2-1; D not certain. In germline, CDR1 is DFQATT, CDR2 SNEGSKA (reference sequence). Trimming took 3 bases from V and 9 from J, leaving 9 bases between them. The CDR3 runs to 11 residues. Written as DNA, the CDR3 is TGCAGTGCTAGTTTCGTCCTTGAGCAGTTCTTC. Protein product: CSASFVLEQFF.

This rearrangement joins TRBV12-3 or TRBV12-4 to TRBJ2-1; D is undetermined. V was cut by 7 bases and J by 7 bases, with 8 bases left in between. This CDR3 has 11 amino acids. Here the CDR3 reads CASKTGNEQFF. CDR3 in DNA: TGTGCCAGCAAAACGGGTAATGAGCAGTTCTTC.

The chain has TRBV6-6 and TRBJ2-7, with D tentatively TRBD2 (6 bases). The CDR3 has 16 residues. CDR1 and CDR2 from the germline V gene are MNHNY and SVGAGI (reference sequence). The V and J ends lost 2 bases and 7 bases respectively, with 21 bases between them. CDR3 loop: CASSYEGGRQYNEQYF. The CDR3 DNA reads as TGTGCCAGCAGTTACGAGGGTGGGAGGCAATACAATGAGCAGTACTTC.

The V and J genes are TRBV7-6 and TRBJ2-1, with D possibly matching TRBD1 (5 bases). Trimming shortened V by 5 bases and J by 0 bases, and 14 bases separated the two germline ends. Germline lookup yields CDR1 SGHVS and CDR2 FNYEAQ. CDR3 length equals 16 residues. This CDR3 reads CASSADTSSSYNEQFF. CDR3 in DNA: TGTGCCAGCAGCGCGGACACTTCGAGCTCCTACAATGAGCAGTTCTTC.

The V gene is TRBV7-2, the J gene TRBJ2-7; D may be TRBD2 (6 bases). Germline V CDR1 and CDR2: SGHTA, FQGNSA. CDR3 length: 16 residues. The germline V and J ends were trimmed by 0 bases and 0 bases, with 12 bases remaining between them. The CDR3 region is CASSLAGGGSSYEQYF. The CDR3 region has the DNA TGTGCCAGCAGCTTAGCGGGAGGCGGTAGCTCCTACGAGCAGTACTTC.

The chain joins TRBV7-9 to TRBJ2-3; D is possibly TRBD1 (5 bases). CDR3 size: 12 residues. The V gene's germline CDR1 is SEHNR and CDR2 FQNEAQ (reference sequence). With 2 bases removed from V and 5 bases from J, the gap between germline ends came to 5 bases. CDR3 region: CASSLQGDTQYF. Here the CDR3 DNA reads TGTGCCAGCAGCTTACAGGGAGATACGCAGTATTTT.

The chain couples TRBV30 to TRBJ2-5; no reliable D call. This CDR3 has 20 residues. Germline V lookup: CDR1 GTSNPN, CDR2 SVGIG (reference sequence). V lost 0 bases to trimming and J lost 5 bases, with 31 bases between them. For the CDR3, the DNA is TGTGCCTGGAGTGTACTCTACCAACTCTTCAGTCCAAAGGGTGGGGAGACCCAGTACTTC. It specifies CAWSVLYQLFSPKGGETQYF.